These T cell receptor beta chains were read from a single sample in a study of early T cells in non-severe SARS-CoV-2 infection. MiXCR, run by TCRdb on the 5' RACE reads, gives a single entry per CDR3 protein. The sample contains about 60,000 distinct CDR3 sequences, almost 9.5% of which appear only once. Sequenced: whole blood. The receptors here all came from an adult who was a healthcare worker with PCR-confirmed SARS-CoV-2 infection or an uninfected control (not recorded which). CDR3s include the opening cysteine and the closing phenylalanine or tryptophan. The D gene is left open where the match is weak. Clone size is stated in some rows and not others, as once, few, many or a class when expanded.

CDR3 length	D gene	clone size	V gene	J gene	CDR3 DNA	CDR3 protein
16	NA	many	TRBV6-1	TRBJ1-5	TGTGCCAGCAGTGAAAGCTTGGGGCAGGGTTATCAGCCCCAGCATTTT	CASSESLGQGYQPQHF
11	NA	many	TRBV30	TRBJ1-1	TGTGCCTGGAAAGGTTCCACTGAAGCTTTCTTT	CAWKGSTEAFF
18	TRBD2	few	TRBV20-1	TRBJ2-2	TGCAGTGCTAAACCGGGACTAGCGGGGGGGCGGCCCACCGGGGAGCTGTTTTTT	CSAKPGLAGGRPTGELFF
14	TRBD2	many	TRBV7-3	TRBJ2-2	TGTGCCAGCGCTAGCGGGTCGAACACCGGGGAGCTGTTTTTT	CASASGSNTGELFF
14	TRBD2	NA	TRBV20-1	TRBJ2-5	TGCAGTGCTAGAGATGGGGTAGCGGGGCCCCCCAGGTACTTC	CSARDGVAGPPRYF
16	NA	many	TRBV20-1	TRBJ1-4	TGCAGTGCTAGAGATGGCGGTCAATCGGGTAATGAAAAACTGTTTTTT	CSARDGGQSGNEKLFF
13	TRBD1	NA	TRBV11-3	TRBJ2-5	TGTGCCAGCAGCCTCCGGACAGGGCAGACCCAGTACTTC	CASSLRTGQTQYF
11	NA	many	TRBV20-1	TRBJ2-3	TGCAGTGCACTAAACAAACTAACGCAGTATTTT	CSALNKLTQYF
16	NA	many	TRBV12-3/TRBV12-4	TRBJ1-1	TGTGCCAGCAGTTTAGGTTGGGGTAGGGGGTTGACTGAAGCTTTCTTT	CASSLGWGRGLTEAFF
13	NA	few	TRBV9	TRBJ2-5	TGTGCCAGCAGCGTAGCCCAGGAAGAGACCCAGTACTTC	CASSVAQEETQYF
17	NA	NA	TRBV2	TRBJ2-6	TGTGCCAGCCGCTTGACTGCAGCCAGCTCTGGGGCCAACGTCCTGACTTTC	CASRLTAASSGANVLTF
14	NA	NA	TRBV5-4	TRBJ2-1	TGTGCCAGCAGCCCAAGGACAGAGTACAATGAGCAGTTCTTC	CASSPRTEYNEQFF
14	NA	many	TRBV28	TRBJ1-2	TGTGCCAGCAGTCCTGGTTCCACCCCGTATGGCTACACCTTC	CASSPGSTPYGYTF
13	NA	medium-sized	TRBV10-3	TRBJ2-3	TGTGCCATCAGGGACTCAGGAGCAGATACGCAGTATTTT	CAIRDSGADTQYF
14	NA	many	TRBV7-2	TRBJ2-2	TGTGCCAGCAGCCCCAGACTAGACTCCGGGGAGCTGTTTTTT	CASSPRLDSGELFF
17	NA	NA	TRBV24-1	TRBJ2-3	TGTGCCACCAGTGAACCTACAGGGATTACTAGCACAGATACGCAGTATTTT	CATSEPTGITSTDTQYF
15	NA	NA	TRBV3-1	TRBJ2-3	TGTGCCAGCAGCCAACGCTGGCGGCCCACAGATACGCAGTATTTT	CASSQRWRPTDTQYF
16	TRBD1	NA	TRBV23-1	TRBJ2-5	TGCGCCAGCAGTCAACCGGACAGGGCGAACCAAGAGACCCAGTACTTC	CASSQPDRANQETQYF
16	NA	few	TRBV3-1	TRBJ1-5	TGTGCCAGCAGCCAAGGTTCGACAGCGACGAATCAGCCCCAGCATTTT	CASSQGSTATNQPQHF
14	TRBD2	few	TRBV20-1	TRBJ2-1	TGCAGTGCTAGGAACCTAGCGGGGTCCAATGAGCAGTTCTTC	CSARNLAGSNEQFF
16	NA	many	TRBV7-9	TRBJ2-2	TGTGCCAGCAGACAAGGTTCCAGAGTAAACACCGGGGAGCTGTTTTTT	CASRQGSRVNTGELFF
16	NA	NA	TRBV5-1	TRBJ1-2	TGCGCCAGCAGCTTGACGACCGGGAAAGCTAACTATGGCTACACCTTC	CASSLTTGKANYGYTF
15	NA	NA	TRBV5-6	TRBJ2-2	TGTGCCAGCAGCTTGGGGGACGCCGATACCGGGGAGCTGTTTTTT	CASSLGDADTGELFF
20	TRBD2	NA	TRBV4-1	TRBJ2-3	TGCGCCAGCAGCCAGGGGCCTGGTAGCGGGGGAGAAACACCTACAGATACGCAGTATTTT	CASSQGPGSGGETPTDTQYF
11	NA	many	TRBV7-9	TRBJ1-1	TGTGCCAGCAGCTTGACGGCTGAAGCTTTCTTT	CASSLTAEAFF
17	TRBD2	many	TRBV11-2	TRBJ2-3	TGTGCCAGCAGCTTAGATCCGACTAGCGGGAACACAGATACGCAGTATTTT	CASSLDPTSGNTDTQYF
15	NA	many	TRBV27	TRBJ1-2	TGTGCCAGCAGGCGCCCCGAGGCAGGGGTTGGCGGCTACACCTTC	CASRRPEAGVGGYTF
14	TRBD1	many	TRBV10-3	TRBJ1-1	TGTGCCATCAGGGACGGGACAGGGGTCACTGAAGCTTTCTTT	CAIRDGTGVTEAFF
16	TRBD2	few	TRBV24-1	TRBJ2-3	TGTGCCACCAGTGATTCCCTAGCGGACCTCACAGATACGCAGTATTTT	CATSDSLADLTDTQYF
11	NA	many	TRBV12-3/TRBV12-4	TRBJ2-1	TGTGCCAGCACCTCCTACAATGAGCAGTTCTTC	CASTSYNEQFF
17	TRBD1	many	TRBV20-1	TRBJ2-2	TGCAGTGCTAGAGACCCAACCGACAGGGAGAGCACCGGGGAGCTGTTTTTT	CSARDPTDRESTGELFF
13	NA	few	TRBV3-1	TRBJ2-2	TGTGCCAGCAGCCATAGTAATTTGGGGGAGCTGTTTTTT	CASSHSNLGELFF
15	TRBD1	many	TRBV28	TRBJ2-3	TGTGCCAGCAACACGGACAGGGATGTAACAGATACGCAGTATTTT	CASNTDRDVTDTQYF
14	NA	many	TRBV5-1	TRBJ1-2	TGCGCCAGCAGCTTGGGGGGCGGGAGTGATGGCTACACCTTC	CASSLGGGSDGYTF
12	NA	NA	TRBV5-4	TRBJ1-2	TGTGCCAGCAGCCCCGAAGCCGATGGCTACACCTTC	CASSPEADGYTF
13	NA	NA	TRBV9	TRBJ2-2	TGTGCCAGCAGCGTAGGACCTACCGGGGAGCTGTTTTTT	CASSVGPTGELFF
15	NA	few	TRBV20-1	TRBJ2-5	TGCAGTGCTAGAGAACGGGGTTTGGTTTCGGAGACCCAGTACTTC	CSARERGLVSETQYF
11	TRBD1	few	TRBV18	TRBJ2-1	TGTGCCAGCTCACGGGACAGTGAGCAGTTCTTC	CASSRDSEQFF
15	NA	few	TRBV5-1	TRBJ2-5	TGCGCCAGCAGCTACCAGGCGGGGAAGGGGGAGACCCAGTACTTC	CASSYQAGKGETQYF
16	TRBD1	few	TRBV7-9	TRBJ2-5	TGTGCCAGCAGCAGGGACCCACAGGGGCCGGGAGAGACCCAGTACTTC	CASSRDPQGPGETQYF
14	NA	NA	TRBV7-9	TRBJ1-1	TGTGCCAGCAGCTTAACGGAAACGAACACTGAAGCTTTCTTT	CASSLTETNTEAFF